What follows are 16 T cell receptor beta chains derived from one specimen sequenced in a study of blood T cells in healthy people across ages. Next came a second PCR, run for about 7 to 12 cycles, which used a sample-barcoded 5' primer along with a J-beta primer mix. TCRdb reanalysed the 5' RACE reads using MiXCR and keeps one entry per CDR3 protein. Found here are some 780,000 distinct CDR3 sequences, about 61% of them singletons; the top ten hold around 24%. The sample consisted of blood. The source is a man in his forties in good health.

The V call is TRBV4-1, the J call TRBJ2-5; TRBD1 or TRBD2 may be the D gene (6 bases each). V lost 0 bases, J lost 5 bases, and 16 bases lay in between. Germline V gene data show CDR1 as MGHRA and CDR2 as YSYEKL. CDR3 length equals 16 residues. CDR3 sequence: CASSQDPGAAGETQYF. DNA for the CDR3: TGCGCCAGCAGCCAAGACCCGGGGGCAGCTGGGGAGACCCAGTACTTC.

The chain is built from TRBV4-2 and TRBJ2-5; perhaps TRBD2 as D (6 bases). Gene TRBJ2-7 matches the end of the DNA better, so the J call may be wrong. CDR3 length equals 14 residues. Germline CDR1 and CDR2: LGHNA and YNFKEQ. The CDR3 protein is CASSQGGSIYEQYF. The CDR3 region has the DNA TGTGCCAGCAGCCAGGGGGGTTCTATATACGAGCAGTACTTC.

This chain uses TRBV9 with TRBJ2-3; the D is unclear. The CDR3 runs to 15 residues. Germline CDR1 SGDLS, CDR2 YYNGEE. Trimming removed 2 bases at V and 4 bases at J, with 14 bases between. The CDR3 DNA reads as TGTGCCAGCAGCGTTCAACCCGAGTTCGCAGATACGCAGTATTTT. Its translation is CASSVQPEFADTQYF.

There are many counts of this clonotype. CDR3 nucleotide sequence: TGTGCCAGCGGGAAGGAGATCACTGAAGCTTTCTTT. It specifies CASGKEITEAFF. This rearrangement joins TRBV12-3 or TRBV12-4 to TRBJ1-1; D remains unclear. V lost 8 bases to trimming and J lost 4 bases, with 11 bases between them. The CDR3 is 12 amino acids.

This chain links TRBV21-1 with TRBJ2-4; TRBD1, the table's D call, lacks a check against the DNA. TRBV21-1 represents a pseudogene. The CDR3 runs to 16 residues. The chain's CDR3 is CASSKNPGYPYLEQYF. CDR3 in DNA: TGTGCCAGCAGCAAAAACCCCGGCTACCCTTACTTAGAGCAGTACTTC.

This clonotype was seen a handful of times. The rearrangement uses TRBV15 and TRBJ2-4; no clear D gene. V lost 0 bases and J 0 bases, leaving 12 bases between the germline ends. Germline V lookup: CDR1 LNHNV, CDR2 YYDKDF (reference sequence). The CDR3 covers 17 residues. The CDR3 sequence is CATSRDGQAKAKNIQYF. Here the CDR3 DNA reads TGTGCCACCAGCAGAGATGGGCAGGCGAAAGCCAAAAACATTCAGTACTTC.

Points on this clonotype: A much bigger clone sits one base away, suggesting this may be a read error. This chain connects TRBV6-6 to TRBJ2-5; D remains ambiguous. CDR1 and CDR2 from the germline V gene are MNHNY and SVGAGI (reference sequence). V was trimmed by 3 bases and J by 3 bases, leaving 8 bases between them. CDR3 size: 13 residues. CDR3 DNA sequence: TGTGCCAGCAGTTATGGGGATAAAGAGACCCAGTACTTC. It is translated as CASSYGDKETQYF.

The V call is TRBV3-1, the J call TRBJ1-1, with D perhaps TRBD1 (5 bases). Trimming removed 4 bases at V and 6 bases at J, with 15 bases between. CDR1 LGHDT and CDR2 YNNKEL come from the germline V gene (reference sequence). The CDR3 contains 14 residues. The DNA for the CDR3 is TGTGCCAGCAGCCCCGTAGGGGCATCGGCTGAAGCTTTCTTT. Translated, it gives CASSPVGASAEAFF. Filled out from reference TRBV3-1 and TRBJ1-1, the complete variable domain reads DTAVSQTPKYLVTQMGNDKSIKCEQNLGHDTMYWYKQDSKKFLKIMFSYNNKELIINETVPNRFSPKSPDKAHLNLHINSLELGDSAVYFCASSPVGASAEAFFGQGTRLTVV.

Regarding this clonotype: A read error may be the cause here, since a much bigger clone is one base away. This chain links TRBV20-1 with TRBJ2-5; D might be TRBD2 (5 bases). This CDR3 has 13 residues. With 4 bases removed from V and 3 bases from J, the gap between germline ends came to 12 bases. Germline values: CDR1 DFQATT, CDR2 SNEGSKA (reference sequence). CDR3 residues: CSATGNGEETQYF. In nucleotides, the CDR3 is TGCAGTGCTACCGGTAACGGGGAAGAGACCCAGTACTTC.

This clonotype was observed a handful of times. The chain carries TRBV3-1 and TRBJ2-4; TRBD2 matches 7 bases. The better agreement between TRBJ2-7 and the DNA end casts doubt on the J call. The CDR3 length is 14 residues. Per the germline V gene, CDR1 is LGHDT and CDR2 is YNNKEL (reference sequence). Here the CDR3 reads CASSQSGIFHEQYF. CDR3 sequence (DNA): TGTGCCAGCAGCCAAAGCGGGATCTTTCACGAGCAGTACTTC.

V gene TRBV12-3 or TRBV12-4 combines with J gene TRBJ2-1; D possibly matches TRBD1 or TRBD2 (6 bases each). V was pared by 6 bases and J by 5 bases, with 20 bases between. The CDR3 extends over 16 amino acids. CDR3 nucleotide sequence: TGTGCCAGCAGCTTCTGGGGGGCCCAGGCAAACAATGAGCAGTTCTTC. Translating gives CASSFWGAQANNEQFF.

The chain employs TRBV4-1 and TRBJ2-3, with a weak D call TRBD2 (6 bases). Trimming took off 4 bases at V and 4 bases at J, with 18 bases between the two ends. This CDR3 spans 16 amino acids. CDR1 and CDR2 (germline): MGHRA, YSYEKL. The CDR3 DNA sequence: TGCGCCAGCAGCCGCGGGGACGAACTTAGCGCAGATACGCAGTATTTT. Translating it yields CASSRGDELSADTQYF.

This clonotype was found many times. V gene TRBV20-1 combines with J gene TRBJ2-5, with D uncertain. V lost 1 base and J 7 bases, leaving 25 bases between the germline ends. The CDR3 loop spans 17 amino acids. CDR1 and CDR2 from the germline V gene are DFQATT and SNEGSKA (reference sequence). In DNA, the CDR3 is TGCAGTGCTAGAGGGTTGGTCGTCGGCGAGGAAGTAGGGACCCAGTACTTC. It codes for CSARGLVVGEEVGTQYF.

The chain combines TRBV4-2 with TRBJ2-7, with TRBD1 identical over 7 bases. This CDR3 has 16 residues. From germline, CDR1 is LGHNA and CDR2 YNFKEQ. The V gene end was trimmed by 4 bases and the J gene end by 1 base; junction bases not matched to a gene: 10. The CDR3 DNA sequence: TGTGCCAGCAGCCCCAATACTGGGGACAGTTCCTACGAGCAGTACTTC. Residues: CASSPNTGDSSYEQYF.

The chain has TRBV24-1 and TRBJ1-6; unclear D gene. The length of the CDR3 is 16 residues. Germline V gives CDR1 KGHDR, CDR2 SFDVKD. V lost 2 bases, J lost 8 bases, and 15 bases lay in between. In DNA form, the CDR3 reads TGTGCCACCAGTGATTGGACGTCATTTTCGGATTCACCCCTCCACTTT. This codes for CATSDWTSFSDSPLHF.

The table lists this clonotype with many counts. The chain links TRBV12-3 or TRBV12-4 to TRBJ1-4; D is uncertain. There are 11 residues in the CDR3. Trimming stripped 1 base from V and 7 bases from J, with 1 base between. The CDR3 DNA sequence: TGTGCCAGCAGTTTAGGTGAAAAACTGTTTTTT. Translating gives CASSLGEKLFF.